This TCR beta chain was retrieved from a study of T cell changes during pregnancy in multiple sclerosis. The CDR3 consists of 15 residues. The germline V and J ends were trimmed by 6 bases and 0 bases, with 16 bases remaining between them. Germline V CDR1 and CDR2: SQVTM, ANQGSEA. TCRdb keeps only in-frame clones here, not all; method: immunoSEQ multiplex PCR. The sample has 60,000 to 90,000 clones; approximately 90% are singletons. The sample here was peripheral blood, taken in the first trimester of pregnancy. The receptor comes from a female donor in good health, enrolled as a control in a pregnancy study. The chain carries TRBV29-1 and TRBJ2-3, with no clear D. The CDR3 bases are TGCAGCGTCGTTGGCACACCGGAGAGCACAGATACGCAGTATTTT. Residues: CSVVGTPESTDTQYF.